Sequencing of this T cell receptor beta chain was carried out in a study of blood T cell repertoires in COVID-19. Study background: The analysed material was cDNA or gDNA that came from T cells, B-cell-depleted T cells, or PBMCs.

The repertoire was sequenced with immunoSEQ multiplex PCR; TCRdb's copy has only in-frame clones and lacks some. The table shows tens of thousands of clones, with more than 75% occurring only once. V shed 5 bases, J shed 3 bases, and the junction held 2 bases outside the gene matches. Germline loops: CDR1 LNHNV, CDR2 YYDKDF (reference sequence). CDR3 length: 14 amino acids. Sequencing was done on a sample of peripheral blood. This clonotype was sampled from a man aged 35 to 55 with COVID-19, enrolled during active disease. The J gene is TRBJ1-4, the V gene TRBV15, with TRBD1 matching over 8 bases. CDR3 region: CATSPGGPNEKLFF. The DNA of the CDR3 is TGTGCCACCAGCCCAGGGGGCCCTAATGAAAAACTGTTTTTT. Together with reference TRBV15 and TRBJ1-4, the CDR3 gives the full variable domain: DAMVIQNPRYQVTQFGKPVTLSCSQTLNHNVMYWYQQKSSQAPKLLFHYYDKDFNNEADTPDNFQSRRPNTSFCFLDIRSPGLGDTAMYLCATSPGGPNEKLFFGSGTQLSVL.